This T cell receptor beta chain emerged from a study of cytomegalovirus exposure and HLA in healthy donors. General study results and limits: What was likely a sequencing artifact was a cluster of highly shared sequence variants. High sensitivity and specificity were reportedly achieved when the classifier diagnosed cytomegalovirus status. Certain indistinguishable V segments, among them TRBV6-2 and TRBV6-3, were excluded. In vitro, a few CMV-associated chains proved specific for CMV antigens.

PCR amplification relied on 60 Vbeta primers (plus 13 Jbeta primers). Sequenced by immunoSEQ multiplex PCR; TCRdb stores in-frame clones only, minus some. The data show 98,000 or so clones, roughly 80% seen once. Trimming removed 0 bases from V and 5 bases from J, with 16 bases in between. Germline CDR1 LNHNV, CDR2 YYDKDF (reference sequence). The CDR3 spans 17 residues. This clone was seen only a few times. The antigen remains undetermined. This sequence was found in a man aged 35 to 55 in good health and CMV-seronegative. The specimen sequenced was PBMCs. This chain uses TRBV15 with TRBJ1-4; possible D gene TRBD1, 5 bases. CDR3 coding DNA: TGTGCCACCAGCAGAGATTTTTTAGACAGACAAAATGAAAAACTGTTTTTT. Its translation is CATSRDFLDRQNEKLFF.